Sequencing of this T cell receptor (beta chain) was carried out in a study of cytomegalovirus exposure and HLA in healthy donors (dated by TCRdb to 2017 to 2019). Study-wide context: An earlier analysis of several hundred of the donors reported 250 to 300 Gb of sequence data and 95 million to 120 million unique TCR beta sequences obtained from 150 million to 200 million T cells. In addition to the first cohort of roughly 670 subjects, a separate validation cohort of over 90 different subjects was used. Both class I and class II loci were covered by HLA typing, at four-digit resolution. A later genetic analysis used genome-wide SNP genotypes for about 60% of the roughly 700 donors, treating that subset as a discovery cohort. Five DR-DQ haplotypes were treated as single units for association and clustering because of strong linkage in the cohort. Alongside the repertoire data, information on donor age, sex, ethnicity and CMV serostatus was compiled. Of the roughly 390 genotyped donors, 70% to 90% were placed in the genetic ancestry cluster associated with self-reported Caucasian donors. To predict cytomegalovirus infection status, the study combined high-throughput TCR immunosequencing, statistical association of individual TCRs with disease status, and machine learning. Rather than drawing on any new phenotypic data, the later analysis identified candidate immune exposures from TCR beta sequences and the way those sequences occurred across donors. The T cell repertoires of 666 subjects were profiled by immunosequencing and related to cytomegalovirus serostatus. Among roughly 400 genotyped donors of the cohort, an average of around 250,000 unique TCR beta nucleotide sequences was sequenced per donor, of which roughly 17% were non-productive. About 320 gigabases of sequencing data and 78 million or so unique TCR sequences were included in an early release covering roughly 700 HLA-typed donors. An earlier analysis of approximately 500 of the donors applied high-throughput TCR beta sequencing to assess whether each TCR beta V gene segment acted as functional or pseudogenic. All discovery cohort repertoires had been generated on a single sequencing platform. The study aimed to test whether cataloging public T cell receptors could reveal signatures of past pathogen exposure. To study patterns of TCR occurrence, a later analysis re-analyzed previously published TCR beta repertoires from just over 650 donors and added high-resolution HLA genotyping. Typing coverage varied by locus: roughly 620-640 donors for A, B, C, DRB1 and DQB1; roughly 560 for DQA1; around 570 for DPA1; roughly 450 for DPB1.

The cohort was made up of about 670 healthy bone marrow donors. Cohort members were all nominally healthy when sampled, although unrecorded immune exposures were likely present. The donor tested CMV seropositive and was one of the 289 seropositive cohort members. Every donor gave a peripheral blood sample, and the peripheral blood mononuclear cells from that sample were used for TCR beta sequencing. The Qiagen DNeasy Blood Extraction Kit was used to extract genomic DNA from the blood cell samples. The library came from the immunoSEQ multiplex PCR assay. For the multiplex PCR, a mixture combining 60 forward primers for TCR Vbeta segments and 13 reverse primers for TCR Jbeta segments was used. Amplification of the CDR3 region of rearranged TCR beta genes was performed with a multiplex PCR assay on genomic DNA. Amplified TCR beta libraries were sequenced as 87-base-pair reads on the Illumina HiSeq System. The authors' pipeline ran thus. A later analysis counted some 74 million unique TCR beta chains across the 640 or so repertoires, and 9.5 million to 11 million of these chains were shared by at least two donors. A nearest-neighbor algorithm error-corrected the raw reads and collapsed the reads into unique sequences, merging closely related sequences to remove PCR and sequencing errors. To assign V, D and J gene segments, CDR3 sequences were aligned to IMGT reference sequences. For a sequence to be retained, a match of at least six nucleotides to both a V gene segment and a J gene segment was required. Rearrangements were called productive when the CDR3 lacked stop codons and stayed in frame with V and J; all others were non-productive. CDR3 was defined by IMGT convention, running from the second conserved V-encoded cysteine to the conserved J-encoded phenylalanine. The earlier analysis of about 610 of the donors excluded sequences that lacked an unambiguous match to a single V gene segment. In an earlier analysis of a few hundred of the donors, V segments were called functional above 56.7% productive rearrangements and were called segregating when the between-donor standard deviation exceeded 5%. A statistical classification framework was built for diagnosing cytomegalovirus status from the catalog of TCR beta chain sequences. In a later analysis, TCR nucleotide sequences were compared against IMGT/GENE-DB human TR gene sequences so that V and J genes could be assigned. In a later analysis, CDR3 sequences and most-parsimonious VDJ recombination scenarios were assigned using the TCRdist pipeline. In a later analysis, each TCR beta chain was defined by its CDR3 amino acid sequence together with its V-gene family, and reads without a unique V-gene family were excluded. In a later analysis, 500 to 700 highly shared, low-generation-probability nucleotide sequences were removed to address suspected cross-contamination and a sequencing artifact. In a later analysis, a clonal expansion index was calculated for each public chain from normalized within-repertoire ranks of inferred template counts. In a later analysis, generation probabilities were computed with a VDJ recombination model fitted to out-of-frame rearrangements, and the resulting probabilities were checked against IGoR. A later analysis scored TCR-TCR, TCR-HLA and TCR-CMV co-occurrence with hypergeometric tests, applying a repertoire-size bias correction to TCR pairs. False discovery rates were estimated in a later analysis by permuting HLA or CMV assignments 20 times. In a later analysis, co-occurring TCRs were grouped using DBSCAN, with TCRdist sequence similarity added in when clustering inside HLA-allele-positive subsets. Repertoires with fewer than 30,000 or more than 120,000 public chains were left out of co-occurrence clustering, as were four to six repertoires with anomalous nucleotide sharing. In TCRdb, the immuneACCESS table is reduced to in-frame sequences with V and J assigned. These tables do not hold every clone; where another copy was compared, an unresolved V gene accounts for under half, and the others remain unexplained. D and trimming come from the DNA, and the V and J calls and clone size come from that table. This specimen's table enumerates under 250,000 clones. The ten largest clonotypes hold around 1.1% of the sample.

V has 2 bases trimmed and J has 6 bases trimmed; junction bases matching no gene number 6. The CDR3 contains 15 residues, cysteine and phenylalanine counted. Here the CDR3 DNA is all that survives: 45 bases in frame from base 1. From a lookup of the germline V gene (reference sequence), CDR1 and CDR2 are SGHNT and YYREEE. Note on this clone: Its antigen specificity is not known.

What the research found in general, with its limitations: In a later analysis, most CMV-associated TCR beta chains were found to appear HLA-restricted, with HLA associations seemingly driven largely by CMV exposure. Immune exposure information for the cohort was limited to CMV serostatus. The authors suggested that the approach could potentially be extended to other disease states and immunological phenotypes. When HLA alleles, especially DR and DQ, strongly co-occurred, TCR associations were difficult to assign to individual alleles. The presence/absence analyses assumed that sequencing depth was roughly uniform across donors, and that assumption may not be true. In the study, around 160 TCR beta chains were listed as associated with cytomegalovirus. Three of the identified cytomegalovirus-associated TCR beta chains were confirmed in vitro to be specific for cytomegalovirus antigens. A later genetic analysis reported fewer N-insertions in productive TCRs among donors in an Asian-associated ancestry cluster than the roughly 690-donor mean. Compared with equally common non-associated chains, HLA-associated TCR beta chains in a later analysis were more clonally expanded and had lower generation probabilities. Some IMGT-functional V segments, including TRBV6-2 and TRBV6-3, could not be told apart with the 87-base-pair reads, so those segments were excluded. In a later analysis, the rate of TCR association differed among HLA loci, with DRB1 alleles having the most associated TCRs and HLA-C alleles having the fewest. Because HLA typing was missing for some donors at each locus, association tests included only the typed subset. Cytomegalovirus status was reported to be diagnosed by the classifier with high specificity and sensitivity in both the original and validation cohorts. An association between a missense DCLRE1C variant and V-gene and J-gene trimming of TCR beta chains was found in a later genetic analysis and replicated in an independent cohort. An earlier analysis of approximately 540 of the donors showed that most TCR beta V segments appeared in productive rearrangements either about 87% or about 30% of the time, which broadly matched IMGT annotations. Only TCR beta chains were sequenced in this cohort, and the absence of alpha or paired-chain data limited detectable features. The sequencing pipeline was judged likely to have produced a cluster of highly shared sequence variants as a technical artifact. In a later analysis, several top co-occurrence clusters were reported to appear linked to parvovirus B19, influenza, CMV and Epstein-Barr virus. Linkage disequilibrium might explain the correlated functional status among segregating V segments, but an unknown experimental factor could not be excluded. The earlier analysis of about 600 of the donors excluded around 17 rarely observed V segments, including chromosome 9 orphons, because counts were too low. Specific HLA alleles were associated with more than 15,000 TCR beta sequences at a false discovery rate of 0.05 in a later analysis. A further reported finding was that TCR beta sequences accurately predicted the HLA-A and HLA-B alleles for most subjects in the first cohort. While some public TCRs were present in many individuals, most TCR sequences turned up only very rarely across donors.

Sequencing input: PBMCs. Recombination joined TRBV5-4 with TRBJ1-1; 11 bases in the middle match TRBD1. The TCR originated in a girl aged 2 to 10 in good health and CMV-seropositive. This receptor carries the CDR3 CASSFGDRGGPEAFF. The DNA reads TGTGCCAGCAGCTTCGGGGACAGGGGGGGCCCTGAAGCTTTCTTT. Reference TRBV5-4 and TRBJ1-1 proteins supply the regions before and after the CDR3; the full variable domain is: ETGVTQSPTHLIKTRGQQVTLRCSSQSGHNTVSWYQQALGQGPQFIFQYYREEENGRGNFPPRFSGLQFPNYSSELNVNALELDDSALYLCASSFGDRGGPEAFFGQGTRLTVV.